This T cell receptor (beta chain) was captured by sequencing in a study of radiotherapy plus CTLA-4 blockade in lung cancer. Background on the study: Among patients, over 15% showed objective responses, and approximately 30% had disease control. Study-level findings and limits: Clones derived from tumor TCRs expanded in blood after radiotherapy plus ipilimumab.

Repertoires were generated with immunoSEQ multiplex PCR, while TCRdb's copy carries only in-frame clones and drops some. The sample contains under 55,000 clones, roughly 80% of which appear only once. It was focal radiation plus CTLA-4 blockade with ipilimumab that patients with chemo-refractory metastatic non-small-cell lung cancer received. Germline CDR1 is MDHEN and CDR2 is SYDVKM. V lost 3 bases and J lost 6; bases outside the gene matches: 6. This CDR3 contains 15 residues. With respect to this clone: Its matching antigen is unknown.

The TCR comes from a human donor with non-small cell lung cancer who had stable disease on radiotherapy plus ipilimumab. The sequencing here drew on peripheral blood, taken from a patient treated with radiotherapy plus ipilimumab. The V call is TRBV28, the J call TRBJ2-7; 12 positions match TRBD2. The DNA of the CDR3 is TGTGCCAGCAGTTTCAACCTAGCGGGGGGGGCCGAGCAGTACTTC. Protein product: CASSFNLAGGAEQYF.